Below, 27 T cell receptor beta chains from the same sample are listed, as sequenced in a study of T cells in Graves' hyperthyroidism and ophthalmopathy. Regions amplified from RNA transcripts were the TCR beta CDR3 regions. The TCR CDR3 was amplified in a first-round RT-PCR using the HTBI primer set. TCRdb called the multiplex PCR reads again in MiXCR, with one record for every CDR3 protein. The repertoire holds 370,000 or so distinct CDR3 sequences, with roughly 25% as singletons. The sample consisted of blood. The receptors originated from a middle-aged man with Graves' hyperthyroidism.

On this clonotype: It may be a read error: a sequence one base away is much more abundant. The V call is TRBV11-1, the J call TRBJ2-1, with 10 bases that match TRBD2. The CDR3 contains 14 residues. In germline, CDR1 is SGHAT, CDR2 FQDESV (reference sequence). Unmatched junction bases numbered 1, after V lost 3 bases and J lost 5 bases. In DNA form, the CDR3 reads TGTGCCAGCAGCTTTGGGACTAGCGACAATGAGCAGTTCTTC. Encoded protein: CASSFGTSDNEQFF. Variable domain in full (rest from reference TRBV11-1 and TRBJ2-1): EAEVAQSPRYKITEKSQAVAFWCDPISGHATLYWYRQILGQGPELLVQFQDESVVDDSQLPKDRFSAERLKGVDSTLKIQPAELGDSAMYLCASSFGTSDNEQFFGPGTRLTVL.

This clonotype was recorded a few times. This chain uses TRBV24-1 with TRBJ1-3; 10 bases map to TRBD1. Per germline, CDR1 KGHDR and CDR2 SFDVKD. J was trimmed by 1 base and V by 4 bases; bases with no gene match: 6. The CDR3 is 17 residues long. This CDR3 is CATSDQGDRGSGNTIYF. In DNA form, the CDR3 reads TGTGCCACCAGTGACCAAGGGGACAGGGGATCTGGAAACACCATATATTTT.

This clonotype was detected only a few times. The chain carries TRBV5-1 and TRBJ2-7, with a weak D call TRBD1 (6 bases). This CDR3 is 12 amino acids long. Looked up from germline, CDR1 is SGHRS and CDR2 is YFSETQ. Between the trimmed V and J ends, which lost 4 bases and 9 bases, there was a span of 14 bases. In DNA form, the CDR3 reads TGCGCCAGCAGCGCACAGGGTTTGGGGCAGTACTTC. It is translated as CASSAQGLGQYF.

The genes are TRBV27 and TRBJ2-1; 12 nucleotides align to TRBD2. The CDR3 is 16 amino acids. CDR1 and CDR2 from the germline V gene are MNHEY and SMNVEV (reference sequence). V lost 2 bases and J lost 6; bases outside the gene matches: 5. The CDR3 loop reads CASSLTSGRTSNEQFF. CDR3 DNA sequence: TGTGCCAGCAGTTTAACTAGCGGGAGGACGAGCAATGAGCAGTTCTTC.

This clonotype occurred a few times. The rearrangement joins TRBV20-1 to TRBJ2-1; D is undetermined. The germline V gene has CDR1 DFQATT and CDR2 SNEGSKA (reference sequence). The CDR3 runs to 10 residues. Trimming stripped 3 bases from V and 10 bases from J, with 7 bases between. The CDR3 DNA follows: TGCAGTGCTAGCGATGACGAGCAGTTCTTC. Protein: CSASDDEQFF.

This clonotype was found once. Just one base apart from a much larger clone, this may be a read error. The chain employs TRBV12-3 or TRBV12-4 and TRBJ2-3; no definite D call. This CDR3 is 11 amino acids long. The V gene lost 8 bases and the J gene lost 8 bases, with 11 bases spanning the gap. CDR3 loop: CASGSGTTQYF. The CDR3 DNA reads TGTGCCAGCGGATCAGGAACTACGCAGTATTTT.

The rearrangement joins TRBV30 to TRBJ2-7; TRBD2 matches at 13 bases. The CDR3 has 14 residues. Germline CDR1 reads GTSNPN; CDR2 reads SVGIG (reference sequence). Losses at the gene ends were 5 bases for V and 4 bases for J; bases not matched to a gene: 5. Here the CDR3 DNA reads TGTGCCTGGCGTAGGACTAGCGGGAGATACGAGCAGTACTTC. It specifies CAWRRTSGRYEQYF.

The rearrangement uses TRBV6-5 and TRBJ2-5; D unclear. Germline assignment: CDR1 MNHEY and CDR2 SVGAGI. The CDR3 is 13 residues long. Trimming cost V 2 bases and J 10 bases, with 14 bases left between them. The chain's CDR3 is CASSYQRRSSQYF. CDR3 DNA: TGTGCCAGCAGTTACCAGCGCCGGTCGAGCCAGTACTTC.

The sample holds many counts of this clonotype. The chain employs TRBV27 and TRBJ2-5, with no clear D. CDR1 is MNHEY, CDR2 SMNVEV, per germline (reference sequence). Deletions cut 2 bases from V and 5 bases from J, with 12 bases between. This CDR3 is built from 14 residues. This CDR3 reads CASSLLWSSETQYF. The CDR3 DNA is TGTGCCAGCAGTTTACTGTGGAGTAGCGAGACCCAGTACTTC.

The chain combines TRBV20-1 with TRBJ2-1; TRBD2 agrees at 7 bases. With V trimmed by 7 bases and J by 5 bases, 5 bases remained unmatched. Germline V lookup: CDR1 DFQATT, CDR2 SNEGSKA (reference sequence). The CDR3 consists of 12 residues. The CDR3 is CSVRSGNNEQFF. The CDR3 DNA sequence: TGCAGTGTTCGGAGCGGGAACAATGAGCAGTTCTTC.

J is TRBJ2-7 and V is TRBV7-2; 11 bases are shared with TRBD2. The CDR3 runs to 13 residues. Germline V gives CDR1 SGHTA, CDR2 FQGNSA. V was clipped by 8 bases and J by 5 bases; unmatched bases: 5. The CDR3: CASLGLAENEQYF. The CDR3 DNA sequence: TGTGCCAGCCTGGGACTAGCGGAGAACGAGCAGTACTTC.

V is TRBV30 and J is TRBJ2-1; tentatively, D is TRBD1 or TRBD2 (5 bases each). Deletions cut 2 bases from V and 4 bases from J, with 15 bases between. Germline loops: CDR1 GTSNPN, CDR2 SVGIG (reference sequence). The CDR3 has 15 amino acids. CDR3 nucleotide sequence: TGTGCCTGGAGTCGGACTCCGAGGGGTTACAATGAGCAGTTCTTC. As protein: CAWSRTPRGYNEQFF.

This clonotype was observed a handful of times. The V call is TRBV2, the J call TRBJ2-1, with a tentative D call TRBD1 (7 bases). Germline V gene sequence: CDR1 SNHLY, CDR2 FYNNEI. V lost 2 bases to trimming and J lost 6 bases, with 17 bases between them. The CDR3 runs 16 residues. CDR3 amino acids: CASSEQQGGFSNEQFF. CDR3 nucleotides: TGTGCCAGCAGTGAACAGCAGGGGGGCTTTTCCAATGAGCAGTTCTTC.

This clonotype came up many times. V is TRBV3-1 and J is TRBJ1-1; D is possibly TRBD1 (5 bases). CDR3 length: 15 amino acids. Between the trimmed V and J ends, which lost 0 bases and 4 bases, there was a span of 12 bases. In germline, CDR1 is LGHDT, CDR2 YNNKEL (reference sequence). The CDR3 DNA follows: TGTGCCAGCAGCCAAGATCGTGCAGGGCCCACTGAAGCTTTCTTT. It codes for CASSQDRAGPTEAFF.

This clonotype has ten or more counts. The V and J genes are TRBV12-3 or TRBV12-4 and TRBJ1-5; D unresolved. This CDR3 is built from 14 residues. Between the trimmed V and J ends, which lost 1 base and 7 bases, there was a span of 11 bases. This CDR3 reads CASSLGEVRQPQHF. The CDR3 nucleotides are TGTGCCAGCAGTTTAGGTGAAGTTCGGCAGCCCCAGCATTTT.

Many counts were recorded for this clonotype. V usage is TRBV13 and J usage is TRBJ2-3, with a weak D call TRBD1 (7 bases). CDR3 length: 16 residues. Trimming took off 5 bases at V and 2 bases at J, with 17 bases between the two ends. The germline CDR1 and CDR2 sequences are PRHDT and FYEKMQ (reference sequence). The CDR3 sequence is CASSPQGGGPTDTQYF. CDR3 in DNA: TGTGCCAGCAGCCCCCAGGGGGGCGGGCCCACAGATACGCAGTATTTT.

The chain combines TRBV19 with TRBJ2-7; 7 bases agree with TRBD2. Trimming cost V 2 bases and J 0 bases; bases outside gene matches: 4. The CDR3 spans 15 residues. From germline, CDR1 is LNHDA and CDR2 SQIVND (reference sequence). CDR3 sequence: CASSISRESSYEQYF. The CDR3 coding sequence is TGTGCCAGTAGTATATCGCGGGAGAGCTCCTACGAGCAGTACTTC.

The rearrangement links TRBV18 to TRBJ1-2; D gene unclear. Per germline, CDR1 KGHSH and CDR2 LQKENI. This CDR3 contains 12 residues. The V and J ends lost 0 bases and 7 bases respectively, with 6 bases between them. For the CDR3, the DNA is TGTGCCAGCTCACCACCTACCGCTGGCTACACCTTC. It is translated as CASSPPTAGYTF.

Written as DNA, the CDR3 is TGTGCCAGCAGTTCTCGACTAGCGGCCTATACGCAGTATTTT. Translating it yields CASSSRLAAYTQYF. This chain joins TRBV27 and TRBJ2-3; TRBD2 matches 9 bases. The V gene end was trimmed by 4 bases and the J gene end by 7 bases; junction bases not matched to a gene: 6. Germline CDR1 MNHEY, CDR2 SMNVEV (reference sequence). This CDR3 spans 14 amino acids.

The chain has TRBV15 and TRBJ2-3; 12 nucleotides agree with TRBD2. V was pared by 8 bases and J by 4 bases, with 7 bases of the junction left unmatched. CDR1 and CDR2 (germline): LNHNV, YYDKDF (reference sequence). The CDR3 is 15 amino acids. CDR3 loop: CATDLAGGRADTQYF. CDR3 DNA sequence: TGTGCCACCGATCTAGCGGGAGGGCGGGCAGATACGCAGTATTTT.

This chain joins TRBV7-3 and TRBJ2-1; no reliable D call. The germline V gene encodes CDR1 SGHTA and CDR2 FQGTGA. V was trimmed by 2 bases and J by 6 bases, leaving 8 bases between them. This CDR3 has 13 amino acids. CDR3 protein: CASSLLASNEQFF. CDR3 in DNA: TGTGCCAGCAGCTTACTTGCATCCAATGAGCAGTTCTTC.

This sequence joins TRBV7-2 and TRBJ2-1, with TRBD2 matching over 12 bases. The germline V gene has CDR1 SGHTA and CDR2 FQGNSA. The length of the CDR3 is 17 residues. J lost 10 bases, V lost 6 bases, and 16 bases had no gene match. The CDR3 is CASSSRLAGVWAEEQFF. The CDR3 DNA is TGTGCCAGCAGTTCCAGACTAGCGGGAGTTTGGGCGGAGGAGCAGTTCTTC.

This clonotype was seen repeatedly, ten times or more. The chain uses TRBV7-6 and TRBJ2-5, with D unclear. The CDR3 contains 12 residues. Germline lookup yields CDR1 SGHVS and CDR2 FNYEAQ. V dropped 4 bases and J dropped 5 bases, with 8 bases sitting between them. The CDR3 loop is CASSSWRETQYF. DNA of the CDR3: TGTGCCAGCAGCTCTTGGCGGGAGACCCAGTACTTC. Full variable domain (outside the CDR3, taken from reference TRBV7-6 and TRBJ2-5): GAGVSQSPRYKVTKRGQDVALRCDPISGHVSLYWYRQALGQGPEFLTYFNYEAQQDKSGLPNDRFSAERPEGSISTLTIQRTEQRDSAMYRCASSSWRETQYFGPGTRLLVL.

This clonotype appeared many times. The CDR3 nucleotides read TGTGCCAGCAGTTTATGGAGCGGGAGACGAGATACGCAGTATTTT. It is translated as CASSLWSGRRDTQYF. The chain combines TRBV28 with TRBJ2-3; 8 positions match TRBD2. The trim removed 0 bases at V and 5 bases at J, leaving 4 bases unmatched. Germline assignment: CDR1 MDHEN and CDR2 SYDVKM. CDR3 size: 15 residues.

This clonotype turned up a few times. The chain is built from TRBV12-5 and TRBJ1-1; weak D call: TRBD1 (5 bases). The CDR3 is 12 amino acids. V was shortened by 5 bases and J by 9 bases, with 13 bases between the two germline ends. Germline V gives CDR1 LGHNT, CDR2 FRNRAP. Here the CDR3 DNA reads TGTGCTAGTGGTGGGGAGACAGATAAAGCTTTCTTT. This translates into CASGGETDKAFF.

The table lists this clonotype with many counts. The chain is built from TRBV11-2 and TRBJ2-7; TRBD1 is a possible D gene (7 bases). Looked up from germline, CDR1 is SGHAT and CDR2 is FQNNGV. Trimming cost V 3 bases and J 1 base, with 13 bases left between them. The CDR3 runs 15 residues. CDR3: CASSLGAGGSYEQYF. In nucleotides, the CDR3 is TGTGCCAGCAGCTTGGGGGCAGGGGGGTCCTACGAGCAGTACTTC.

This clonotype was counted at least ten times. The chain carries TRBV28 and TRBJ1-1, with a tentative D call TRBD1 (5 bases). CDR1 is MDHEN and CDR2 is SYDVKM in the germline V gene. V was clipped by 4 bases and J by 4 bases, with 13 bases between them. The length of the CDR3 is 14 residues. The chain's CDR3 is CASSSGARITEAFF. The CDR3 DNA reads as TGTGCCAGCAGTTCCGGGGCACGCATCACTGAAGCTTTCTTT. Based on the CDR3 plus reference TRBV28 and TRBJ1-1, the full variable domain is DVKVTQSSRYLVKRTGEKVFLECVQDMDHENMFWYRQDPGLGLRLIYFSYDVKMKEKGDIPEGYSVSREKKERFSLILESASTNQTSMYLCASSSGARITEAFFGQGTRLTVV.